One sample yielded the 26 T cell receptor beta chains listed below, sequenced in a study of early T cells in non-severe SARS-CoV-2 infection. One entry per CDR3 protein results from TCRdb running MiXCR on the 5' RACE reads. The repertoire holds about 76,000 distinct CDR3 sequences, 12% seen once, with more than 3% in the top ten. What was sequenced was whole blood. The source of these receptors is an adult who was a healthcare worker with PCR-confirmed SARS-CoV-2 infection or an uninfected control (not recorded which).

The chain is built from TRBV29-1 and TRBJ2-5, with 10 bases matching TRBD2. V dropped 6 bases and J dropped 2; count of bases not matched to a gene: 15. The germline V gene encodes CDR1 SQVTM and CDR2 ANQGSEA. This CDR3 comprises 17 residues. The CDR3, as DNA: TGCAGCGTCGGAGGACTAGCGGCCTCCCCGAGGCAAGAGACCCAGTACTTC. Translated, it gives CSVGGLAASPRQETQYF.

This clonotype showed up just a few times. The J gene is TRBJ2-5, the V gene TRBV20-1, with D unresolved. Germline loops: CDR1 DFQATT, CDR2 SNEGSKA (reference sequence). V was trimmed by 0 bases and J by 2 bases, leaving 19 bases between them. This CDR3 comprises 17 residues. This CDR3 reads CSARDWATPRRQETQYF. DNA for the CDR3: TGCAGTGCTAGAGATTGGGCCACTCCTCGACGTCAAGAGACCCAGTACTTC.

This clonotype has only a few counts. V and J are TRBV2 and TRBJ2-7; D possibly corresponds to TRBD2 (6 bases). The V end lost 7 bases, the J end lost 0 bases, and 13 bases lay between the germline ends. CDR1 and CDR2 (germline): SNHLY, FYNNEI. The CDR3 has 14 amino acids. CDR3 residues: CASKRDFSSYEQYF. The CDR3 DNA reads as TGTGCCAGCAAAAGGGACTTCAGCTCCTACGAGCAGTACTTC. Full variable domain (missing parts from reference TRBV2 and TRBJ2-7): EPEVTQTPSHQVTQMGQEVILRCVPISNHLYFYWYRQILGQKVEFLVSFYNNEISEKSEIFDDQFSVERPDGSNFTLKIRSTKLEDSAMYFCASKRDFSSYEQYFGPGTRLTVT.

Ten or more counts support this clonotype. J is TRBJ2-1 and V is TRBV2, with 9 positions matching TRBD1. After removal of 5 bases from V and 9 bases from J, the junction contained 8 bases not matched to a gene. The CDR3 is 14 amino acids. Germline V gene lookup returns CDR1 SNHLY and CDR2 FYNNEI. CDR3 in amino acids: CASSTGQGFGEQFF. Written as DNA, the CDR3 is TGTGCCAGCAGTACGGGACAGGGTTTTGGTGAGCAGTTCTTC.

In the case of this clonotype: This sequence may be a read error, since a much larger clone differs from it by one base. Lacking the conserved final phenylalanine or tryptophan, this CDR3 likely reflects a read error. The chain combines TRBV27 with TRBJ2-3, with D perhaps being TRBD1 or TRBD2 (5 bases each). The CDR3 has 18 amino acids. V lost 0 bases to trimming and J lost 0 bases, with 16 bases between them. Germline lookup yields CDR1 MNHEY and CDR2 SMNVEV (reference sequence). In DNA form, the CDR3 reads TGTGCCAGCAGTTTATCCACCCTTTTTGGGGGAAGCACAGATACGCAGTATTCT. Protein sequence: CASSLSTLFGGSTDTQYS.

This sequence joins TRBV11-2 and TRBJ1-5; the D is unclear. V lost 1 base and J lost 4, with 14 bases in between. The germline V gene has CDR1 SGHAT and CDR2 FQNNGV. The CDR3 is 16 amino acids. Here the CDR3 reads CASSLGVRETNQPQHF. CDR3 in DNA: TGTGCCAGCAGCTTAGGAGTGAGGGAAACAAATCAGCCCCAGCATTTT.

CDR3 DNA sequence: TGCAGCGTTGAAGTGGGAACAGGCAGGGCTTTCTTT. Protein sequence: CSVEVGTGRAFF. This chain joins TRBV29-1 and TRBJ1-1, with D maybe TRBD1 (5 bases). Trimming removed 1 base from V and 11 bases from J, with 14 bases in between. The CDR3 is 12 residues long. CDR1 is SQVTM, CDR2 ANQGSEA, per germline.

The V call is TRBV7-3, the J call TRBJ2-5; TRBD2 matches at 9 bases. J lost 2 bases, V lost 0 bases, and 1 base had no gene match. The CDR3 extends over 15 amino acids. Germline V gives CDR1 SGHTA, CDR2 FQGTGA. The CDR3 protein is CASSLTTSGQETQYF. CDR3 nucleotide sequence: TGTGCCAGCAGCTTAACGACTAGCGGTCAAGAGACCCAGTACTTC.

In its sample, this clonotype was seen a few times. This sequence joins TRBV20-1 and TRBJ1-5; 8 nucleotides align to TRBD1. The CDR3 is made up of 14 amino acids. Trimming at V came to 5 bases and at J to 2 bases, leaving 5 bases not matched to a gene. Germline V gene data show CDR1 as DFQATT and CDR2 as SNEGSKA (reference sequence). As DNA, the CDR3 is TGCAGTGCTCCAGGGACAGGTCGCAATCAGCCCCAGCATTTT. It yields the protein CSAPGTGRNQPQHF.

This clonotype was seen many times. V is TRBV28 and J is TRBJ2-3; 7 bases are a match to TRBD2. The CDR3 is 17 residues long. J lost 3 bases, V lost 1 base, and 10 bases had no gene match. Germline V CDR1 and CDR2: MDHEN, SYDVKM. The CDR3 DNA follows: TGTGCCAGCAGTTTATACCCACTAGGCGGGAGAACAGATACGCAGTATTTT. As protein: CASSLYPLGGRTDTQYF.

This clonotype showed up many times. V usage is TRBV29-1 and J usage is TRBJ2-7; weak D call: TRBD1 (6 bases). CDR3 length: 13 residues. The germline gives CDR1 SQVTM, CDR2 ANQGSEA. Trimming shortened V by 7 bases and J by 0 bases, and 13 bases separated the two germline ends. The DNA of the CDR3 is TGCAGCGCTATCGACAGGTTCTCCTACGAGCAGTACTTC. This codes for CSAIDRFSYEQYF.

This clonotype was detected a few times. This chain uses TRBV7-9 with TRBJ2-3; a weak D match, TRBD1 (7 bases). Germline V lookup: CDR1 SEHNR, CDR2 FQNEAQ (reference sequence). The CDR3 loop spans 13 amino acids. The V gene lost 8 bases and the J gene lost 5 bases, with 14 bases spanning the gap. The chain's CDR3 is CASGGAGGDTQYF. The CDR3, as DNA: TGTGCCAGCGGAGGGGCAGGGGGAGATACGCAGTATTTT.

This clonotype was counted many times. V usage is TRBV20-1 and J usage is TRBJ2-1; 8 bases are shared with TRBD1. CDR3 size: 13 residues. The germline CDR1 and CDR2 sequences are DFQATT and SNEGSKA (reference sequence). The chain's CDR3 is CSTDRGKDNEQFF. Here the CDR3 DNA reads TGCAGCACAGACAGGGGCAAAGACAATGAGCAGTTCTTC.

This clonotype was seen only a few times. The V gene is TRBV29-1, the J gene TRBJ2-3, with D perhaps TRBD2 (7 bases). The V end lost 7 bases, the J end lost 2 bases, and 16 bases lay between the germline ends. The CDR3 is 14 amino acids. Per the germline V gene, CDR1 is SQVTM and CDR2 is ANQGSEA. Written as DNA, the CDR3 is TGCAGCGCGGGAGGAGGGGGAGTCACAGATACGCAGTATTTT. Protein sequence: CSAGGGGVTDTQYF.

This chain links TRBV28 with TRBJ1-2; a weak D match, TRBD1 (5 bases). Germline-derived CDR1 and CDR2 are MDHEN and SYDVKM. The CDR3 totals 14 residues. The V and J ends lost 4 bases and 0 bases respectively, with 9 bases between them. The CDR3 DNA follows: TGTGCCAGCAGTTGGGGCAGGTCTAACTATGGCTACACCTTC. It translates to CASSWGRSNYGYTF.

The chain carries TRBV7-2 and TRBJ2-7; TRBD2 agrees at 7 bases. Trimming cost V 5 bases and J 5 bases; bases outside gene matches: 9. This CDR3 contains 14 residues. CDR1 and CDR2 (germline): SGHTA, FQGNSA. In nucleotides, the CDR3 is TGTGCCAGCAGCGGGAGGGGAGGGCGCCACGAGCAGTACTTC. Translating it yields CASSGRGGRHEQYF. Together with reference TRBV7-2 and TRBJ2-7, the CDR3 gives the full variable domain: GAGVSQSPSNKVTEKGKDVELRCDPISGHTALYWYRQSLGQGLEFLIYFQGNSAPDKSGLPSDRFSAERTGGSVSTLTIQRTQQEDSAVYLCASSGRGGRHEQYFGPGTRLTVT.

This clonotype was recorded a few times. V gene TRBV30 combines with J gene TRBJ2-7, with 7 positions matching TRBD2. The germline CDR1 and CDR2 sequences are GTSNPN and SVGIG (reference sequence). The CDR3 is made up of 13 amino acids. The V and J ends lost 4 bases and 7 bases, in that order; junction bases with no gene match: 10. The CDR3 reads CAWTAGLEGEQYF. The CDR3 nucleotides read TGTGCCTGGACTGCCGGACTAGAGGGGGAGCAGTACTTC.

The chain joins TRBV7-9 to TRBJ2-7; D is undetermined. The CDR3 length is 13 residues. Germline CDR1 and CDR2: SEHNR and FQNEAQ (reference sequence). Deletions cut 1 base from V and 2 bases from J, with 6 bases between. In DNA form, the CDR3 reads TGTGCCAGCAGCTTAGAGGGCCCCTACGAGCAGTACTTC. Encoded protein: CASSLEGPYEQYF.

This clonotype was seen many times. The chain uses TRBV27 and TRBJ2-1; possible D gene TRBD2, 5 bases. CDR1 and CDR2 from the germline V gene are MNHEY and SMNVEV (reference sequence). V gave up 2 bases and J gave up 4 bases, with 15 bases separating them. The CDR3 is made up of 16 amino acids. The CDR3 reads CASSLVGVSPYNEQFF. CDR3 nucleotide sequence: TGTGCCAGCAGTTTAGTCGGGGTCTCTCCTTACAATGAGCAGTTCTTC.

The sample holds a few counts of this clonotype. The chain couples TRBV10-3 to TRBJ2-7, with a possible D match to TRBD2 (5 bases). The length of the CDR3 is 12 residues. Trimming left V 3 bases short and J 3 bases short, with 6 bases between. CDR1 is ENHRY and CDR2 is SYGVKD in the germline V gene. CDR3 bases: TGTGCCATCAGTGACACTAGCTACGAGCAGTACTTC. Its protein product is CAISDTSYEQYF.

V is TRBV12-3 or TRBV12-4 and J is TRBJ2-5; tentatively, D is TRBD2 (6 bases). The CDR3 runs to 14 residues. V was trimmed by 3 bases and J by 0 bases, leaving 8 bases between them. The CDR3 sequence is CASSFSSDQETQYF. Here the CDR3 DNA reads TGTGCCAGCAGTTTCTCTAGCGACCAAGAGACCCAGTACTTC.

This clonotype was found many times. The genes are TRBV28 and TRBJ2-7; D is unresolved. The germline V gene has CDR1 MDHEN and CDR2 SYDVKM. The CDR3 loop spans 14 amino acids. V lost 5 bases to trimming and J lost 0 bases, with 11 bases between them. The CDR3 spells CASSPDRSSYEQYF. CDR3 sequence (DNA): TGTGCCAGCAGTCCGGACCGGAGCTCCTACGAGCAGTACTTC. The full variable domain, completed using reference TRBV28 and TRBJ2-7, is DVKVTQSSRYLVKRTGEKVFLECVQDMDHENMFWYRQDPGLGLRLIYFSYDVKMKEKGDIPEGYSVSREKKERFSLILESASTNQTSMYLCASSPDRSSYEQYFGPGTRLTVT.

This clonotype was counted at least ten times. The J gene is TRBJ1-1, the V gene TRBV14; D unresolved. The CDR3 is 14 residues long. Trimming shortened V by 2 bases and J by 5 bases, and 12 bases separated the two germline ends. Germline V gives CDR1 SGHDN, CDR2 FVKESK. The CDR3 spells CASSQYRGGTEAFF. CDR3 nucleotides: TGTGCCAGCAGCCAATACCGCGGTGGGACTGAAGCTTTCTTT.

V usage is TRBV27 and J usage is TRBJ2-7, with D tentatively TRBD1 (7 bases). Germline values: CDR1 MNHEY, CDR2 SMNVEV (reference sequence). The CDR3 spans 15 residues. V lost 7 bases to trimming and J lost 6 bases, with 22 bases between them. The CDR3 spells CASMLNAGGLSEQYF. CDR3 DNA: TGTGCCAGCATGCTGAACGCAGGGGGGTTGTCCGAGCAGTACTTC.

This clonotype has a handful of counts. J is TRBJ2-2 and V is TRBV20-1; D ambiguous. This CDR3 spans 14 amino acids. Trimming took 1 base from V and 7 from J, leaving 13 bases between them. Germline assignment: CDR1 DFQATT and CDR2 SNEGSKA (reference sequence). DNA for the CDR3: TGCAGTGCTAGAGGGAATGGAGTGGACGGGGAGCTGTTTTTT. Translating it yields CSARGNGVDGELFF.

In this sample, this clonotype turned up many times. The genes are TRBV2 and TRBJ1-5, with a weak D call TRBD1 (5 bases). Germline V gene lookup returns CDR1 SNHLY and CDR2 FYNNEI. This CDR3 is built from 13 residues. The ends were cut back, 8 bases at V and 6 bases at J, with 14 bases in the middle. The DNA of the CDR3 is TGTGCCAGCCTACGGGACGGGGGTCAGCCCCAGCATTTT. This gives the protein CASLRDGGQPQHF.